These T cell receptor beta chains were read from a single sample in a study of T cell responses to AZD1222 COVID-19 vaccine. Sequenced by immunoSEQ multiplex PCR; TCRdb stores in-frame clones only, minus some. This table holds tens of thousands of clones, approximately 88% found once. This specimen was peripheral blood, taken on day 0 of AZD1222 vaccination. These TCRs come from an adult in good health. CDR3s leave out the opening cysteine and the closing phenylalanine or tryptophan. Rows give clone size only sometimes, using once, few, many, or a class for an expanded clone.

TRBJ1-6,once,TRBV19,ASIGTAVASPLH
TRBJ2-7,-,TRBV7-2,ASSLGTKLGYEQY
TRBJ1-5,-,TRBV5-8,ASSSGQSNQPQH
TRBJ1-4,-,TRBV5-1,ASSLVGGKLF
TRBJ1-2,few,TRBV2,ASLTAPQGGSYT
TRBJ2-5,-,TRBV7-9,ASSSPRKETQY
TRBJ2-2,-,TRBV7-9,ASSLARTGGGELF
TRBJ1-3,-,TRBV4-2,ASSQGIGVGGNTIY
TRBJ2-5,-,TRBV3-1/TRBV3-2,ASSQDDGTETQY
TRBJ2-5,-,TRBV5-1,ASSSDYLLSQETQY
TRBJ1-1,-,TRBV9,ASRDRTGDGSTEAF
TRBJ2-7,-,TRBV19,ASSTRTGNTYEQY
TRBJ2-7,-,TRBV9,ASSASGGPSYEQY
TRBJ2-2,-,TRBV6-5,ASSYLGAGELF
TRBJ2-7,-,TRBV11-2,ASSFTRTSGPSYEQY
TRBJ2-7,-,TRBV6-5,ASNGGRAFEQY
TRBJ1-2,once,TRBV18,ASSSQGNYGYT
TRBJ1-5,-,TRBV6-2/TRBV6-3,ASSSPEAQPQH
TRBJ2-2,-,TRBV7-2,ASSLGGAGRYTGELF
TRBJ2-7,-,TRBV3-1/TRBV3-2,ASSQTTGSYHEQY
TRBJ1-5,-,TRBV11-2,ASSVDRGARPQH
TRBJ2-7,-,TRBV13,ASSLGLGTYEQY
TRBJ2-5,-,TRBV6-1,ASSEASGGIQETQY
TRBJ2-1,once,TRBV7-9,TSSQLAGVVDEQF
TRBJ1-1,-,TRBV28,ASSSAGVGNTEAF
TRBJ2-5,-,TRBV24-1,ATSDSRDSQETQY
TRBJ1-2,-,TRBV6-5,ASTLTGGAGYGYT
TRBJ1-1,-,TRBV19,ATISEGESTEAF
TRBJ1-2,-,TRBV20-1,SASSYGYT
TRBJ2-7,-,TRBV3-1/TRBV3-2,ASSQDLAAGVSYEQY
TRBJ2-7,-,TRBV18,ASSPKGLAGAYEQY